Each of the 10 T cell receptor beta chains below was sequenced from the same sample in a study of blood T cells in healthy people across ages. It was with a sample-barcoded 5' primer and a J-beta primer mix that a second PCR of roughly 7 to 12 cycles was run. TCRdb re-derived calls from the 5' RACE reads in MiXCR, one entry per CDR3 protein. The sample shows about 1,500,000 distinct CDR3 sequences, approximately 40% of them seen only once. Material for sequencing was blood. These receptors were obtained from a woman aged 18 to 35 in good health.

With respect to this clonotype: A read error is possible here, since a much larger clone lies one base away. The J gene is TRBJ2-2, the V gene TRBV4-1; TRBD2 agrees at 14 bases. V dropped 7 bases and J dropped 3; count of bases not matched to a gene: 7. CDR3 length: 17 amino acids. CDR1 and CDR2 (germline): MGHRA, YSYEKL. CDR3 region: CASTWSGLAGDTGELFF. CDR3 DNA sequence: TGCGCCAGCACGTGGTCGGGACTAGCGGGGGACACCGGGGAGCTGTTTTTT.

The chain carries TRBV20-1 and TRBJ2-3; TRBD2 aligns across 7 bases. J was trimmed by 2 bases and V by 7 bases; bases with no gene match: 9. The CDR3 has 14 residues. CDR1 is DFQATT and CDR2 is SNEGSKA in the germline V gene (reference sequence). CDR3 sequence (DNA): TGCAGTGGGGGGGGTACGGGAACCACAGATACGCAGTATTTT. Amino acid sequence: CSGGGTGTTDTQYF.

This sequence joins TRBV9 and TRBJ2-7, with TRBD1 as a possible D gene (5 bases). The CDR3 contains 17 residues. Germline V gene lookup returns CDR1 SGDLS and CDR2 YYNGEE. Trimming removed 0 bases from V and 7 bases from J, with 23 bases in between. This CDR3 reads CASSVDPLGGANEEQYF. The CDR3 DNA reads as TGTGCCAGCAGCGTAGACCCCCTAGGTGGGGCCAATGAGGAGCAGTACTTC. The whole variable domain, remainder taken from reference TRBV9 and TRBJ2-7, is DSGVTQTPKHLITATGQRVTLRCSPRSGDLSVYWYQQSLDQGLQFLIQYYNGEERAKGNILERFSAQQFPDLHSELNLSSLELGDSALYFCASSVDPLGGANEEQYFGPGTRLTVT.

A remark on this clonotype: The CDR3 does not end in the conserved phenylalanine or tryptophan, so this is likely a read error. The gene calls are TRBV4-1 and TRBJ2-4; TRBD2 matches at 7 bases. Looked up from germline, CDR1 is MGHRA and CDR2 is YSYEKL. V shed 0 bases, J shed 13 bases, and the junction held 18 bases outside the gene matches. The length of the CDR3 is 17 residues. The CDR3 DNA follows: TGCGCCAGCAGCCAAGACAGCACGCCTTTTCGGGGGGAAGAGCAGTACCTC. Encoded protein: CASSQDSTPFRGEEQYL.

The rearrangement uses TRBV20-1 and TRBJ2-1, with 16 bases fitting TRBD2. Germline V gene data show CDR1 as DFQATT and CDR2 as SNEGSKA (reference sequence). The V gene end was trimmed by 3 bases and the J gene end by 6 bases; junction bases not matched to a gene: 5. The CDR3 covers 16 residues. The DNA of the CDR3 is TGCAGTGCTAGGGGGACTAGCGGGAGGGGAATCAATGAGCAGTTCTTC. Translation gives CSARGTSGRGINEQFF.

CDR3 sequence (DNA): TGCGCCAGCAGCCAAAGGACAGGGCGGGAGCAGTACTTC. Translated: CASSQRTGREQYF. This sequence joins TRBV4-3 and TRBJ2-4; tentative D call: TRBD1 (8 bases). Germline V lookup: CDR1 LGHNA, CDR2 YSLEER. V dropped 2 bases and J dropped 13 bases, with 15 bases sitting between them. This CDR3 contains 13 residues.

V usage is TRBV5-6 and J usage is TRBJ2-1; TRBD2 agrees at 7 bases. Trimming removed 0 bases from V and 0 bases from J; junction bases left unmatched: 6. CDR3 length: 17 residues. Germline CDR1 and CDR2: SGHDT and YYEEEE. The CDR3 here is CASSLVWRESSYNEQFF. The CDR3 DNA reads TGTGCCAGCAGCTTGGTATGGCGGGAGAGCTCCTACAATGAGCAGTTCTTC. Variable domain in full (rest from reference TRBV5-6 and TRBJ2-1): DAGVTQSPTHLIKTRGQQVTLRCSPKSGHDTVSWYQQALGQGPQFIFQYYEEEERQRGNFPDRFSGHQFPNYSSELNVNALLLGDSALYLCASSLVWRESSYNEQFFGPGTRLTVL.

This clonotype was counted many times. The CDR3 DNA sequence: TGTGCCAGCAGCTTAGTCAGGGACTCCTACGAGCAGTACTTC. Protein: CASSLVRDSYEQYF. The genes are TRBV13 and TRBJ2-7, with D possibly matching TRBD1 (5 bases). V was trimmed by 1 base and J by 0 bases, leaving 7 bases between them. The V gene's germline CDR1 is PRHDT and CDR2 FYEKMQ (reference sequence). CDR3 length: 14 residues. The entire variable domain, with the rest obtained from reference TRBV13 and TRBJ2-7, is as follows: AAGVIQSPRHLIKEKRETATLKCYPIPRHDTVYWYQQGPGQDPQFLISFYEKMQSDKGSIPDRFSAQQFSDYHSELNMSSLELGDSALYFCASSLVRDSYEQYFGPGTRLTVT.

V and J are TRBV20-1 and TRBJ1-5; TRBD1 matches 10 bases. Trimming cost V 6 bases and J 4 bases; bases outside gene matches: 6. Per the germline V gene, CDR1 is DFQATT and CDR2 is SNEGSKA (reference sequence). This CDR3 spans 14 amino acids. Written as DNA, the CDR3 is TGCAGTGCCGATGGACAGGGGGAAAATCAGCCCCAGCATTTT. Amino acid sequence: CSADGQGENQPQHF.

The chain joins TRBV20-1 to TRBJ2-7; TRBD2 matches 8 bases. CDR3 length: 15 residues. The germline V gene has CDR1 DFQATT and CDR2 SNEGSKA (reference sequence). After removal of 0 bases from V and 3 bases from J, the junction contained 7 bases not matched to a gene. The CDR3 region has the DNA TGCAGTGCTAGAGATAGCGGGGCCGGAGACTACGAGCAGTACTTC. Residues: CSARDSGAGDYEQYF.